Described below is a single T cell receptor beta chain sequence and its context. Germline lookup yields CDR1 ENHRY and CDR2 SYGVKD. The CDR3 extends over 20 amino acids. Trimming at V came to 8 bases and at J to 0 bases, leaving 21 bases not matched to a gene. The sample belongs to a study of blood T cell repertoires in COVID-19. About the study: Samples taken during acute and convalescent COVID-19 were collected in the United States, Italy and Spain. Nucleic acid was either cDNA or gDNA, and it came from T cells, B-cell-depleted T cells, or PBMCs.

Original methodology: Reference gene primer amplification yielded estimated nucleated cell counts. Sequencing used immunoSEQ multiplex PCR; TCRdb keeps in-frame clones, though not all of them. That table is the source of V, J and clone size, and D and trimming were worked out from the DNA. Counted here are about 98,000 clones, approximately 82% occurring once; the ten biggest clones make up around 4.1%. The sample was peripheral blood. The receptor was isolated from a man aged 60 to 75 with acute or convalescent COVID-19. V and J are TRBV10-3 and TRBJ2-2; 7 bases align to TRBD2. CDR3 sequence reads: CAIGGGTAPLVRSNTGELFF. In DNA, the CDR3 is TGTGCCATCGGGGGGGGGACTGCTCCACTCGTCCGATCGAACACCGGGGAGCTGTTTTTT.